These T cell receptor beta chains were read from a single sample in a study of blood T cell repertoires in COVID-19. Clones were sequenced by immunoSEQ multiplex PCR, and TCRdb holds only the in-frame ones, with some missing. This sample has around 210,000 clones; 80% to 90% occur once, and the top ten carry around 14%. The specimen sequenced was peripheral blood. Receptors were obtained from a human donor in a cohort sampled during active COVID-19. Each CDR3 is given with its conserved first and last residue. The D gene is left open where the match is weak.

TRBV5-1	TRBJ2-6	.	15	CASSLYSSGANVLTF
TRBV28	TRBJ2-5	.	14	CASSFSFVIGTQYF
TRBV29-1	TRBJ2-5	.	12	CSVASDQETQYF
TRBV5-1	TRBJ2-7	.	15	CASSFGSAETYEQYF
TRBV3-1/TRBV3-2	TRBJ2-1	.	16	CASSQVGGVSYNEQFF
TRBV4-1	TRBJ1-1	TRBD1	16	CASSQDQNRGFTEAFF
TRBV6-5	TRBJ1-5	.	13	CASSYSGGPPQHF
TRBV19	TRBJ1-1	.	12	CASTGEGFEAFF
TRBV15	TRBJ1-1	.	13	CATSRDSVRQAFF
TRBV5-6	TRBJ2-3	TRBD1	12	CASRTGADTQYF
TRBV9	TRBJ2-5	.	15	CASSVAGARWETQYF
TRBV25-1	TRBJ1-3	.	15	CASSETQGRRNTIYF
TRBV19	TRBJ2-7	.	14	CARQGSPQSYEQYF
TRBV29-1	TRBJ2-1	TRBD1	15	CSVGPQTGADNEQFF
TRBV29-1	TRBJ2-1	TRBD2	12	CSVGGLYNEQFF
TRBV24-1	TRBJ2-5	TRBD2	13	CATGTSEKETQYF
TRBV5-1	TRBJ2-6	TRBD1	17	CASSHGTGNSGANVLTF
TRBV9	TRBJ2-3	TRBD1	15	CASSARDRYFDTQYF
TRBV28	TRBJ1-5	.	17	CASSQRPRRGASTKQHF
TRBV27	TRBJ2-7	TRBD2	16	CASSLSSGRAPYEQYF
TRBV29-1	TRBJ2-1	TRBD2	14	CSAVKSSGYNEQFF
TRBV5-6	TRBJ2-2	.	15	CASSLDTSNTGELFF
TRBV7-9	TRBJ1-2	.	10	CRVGDYGYTF
TRBV7-9	TRBJ2-3	TRBD2	17	CASSLLVTSGSTDTQYF
TRBV27	TRBJ1-5	.	12	CASNSGTGPQHF
TRBV6-5	TRBJ1-2	.	14	CASRRPQGMGGYTF
TRBV5-1	TRBJ2-5	TRBD1	14	CASSSGQGVETQYF